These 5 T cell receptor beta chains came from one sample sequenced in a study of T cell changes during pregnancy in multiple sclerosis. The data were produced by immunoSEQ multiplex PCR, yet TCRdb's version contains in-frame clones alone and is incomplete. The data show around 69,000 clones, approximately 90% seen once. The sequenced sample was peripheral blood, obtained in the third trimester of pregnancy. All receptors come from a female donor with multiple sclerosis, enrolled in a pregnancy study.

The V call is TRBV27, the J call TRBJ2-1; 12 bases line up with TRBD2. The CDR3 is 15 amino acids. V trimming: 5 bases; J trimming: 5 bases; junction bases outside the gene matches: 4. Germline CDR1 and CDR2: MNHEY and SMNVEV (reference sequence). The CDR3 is CASSPRTSGNNEQFF. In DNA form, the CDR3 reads TGTGCCAGCAGTCCGCGGACTAGCGGGAACAATGAGCAGTTCTTC.

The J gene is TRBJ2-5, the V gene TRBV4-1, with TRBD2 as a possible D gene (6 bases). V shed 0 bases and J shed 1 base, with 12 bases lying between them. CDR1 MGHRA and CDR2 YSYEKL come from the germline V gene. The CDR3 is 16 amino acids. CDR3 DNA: TGCGCCAGCAGCCAAGATTTGCGGAGGGGCCAAGAGACCCAGTACTTC. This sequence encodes CASSQDLRRGQETQYF.

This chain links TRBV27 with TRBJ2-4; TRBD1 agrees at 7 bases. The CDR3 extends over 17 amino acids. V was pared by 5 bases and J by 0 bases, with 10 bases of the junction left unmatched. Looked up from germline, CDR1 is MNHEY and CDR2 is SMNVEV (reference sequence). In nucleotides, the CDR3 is TGTGCCAGCAGTCAGAACAGGGGTCCTTTAGCCAAAAACATTCAGTACTTC. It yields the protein CASSQNRGPLAKNIQYF.

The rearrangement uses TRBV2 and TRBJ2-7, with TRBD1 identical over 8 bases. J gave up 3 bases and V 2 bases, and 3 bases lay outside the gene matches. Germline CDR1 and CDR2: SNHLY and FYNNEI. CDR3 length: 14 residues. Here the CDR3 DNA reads TGTGCCAGCAGTGAACAGGGGGCTAACTACGAGCAGTACTTC. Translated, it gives CASSEQGANYEQYF.

The CDR3: CASEKGGHRGGQYF. In DNA, the CDR3 is TGTGCTAGTGAAAAAGGGGGGCACCGGGGGGGGCAGTACTTC. V and J are TRBV12-5 and TRBJ2-5; the match to TRBD2 covers 8 bases. Germline values: CDR1 LGHNT, CDR2 FRNRAP. This CDR3 region has 14 residues. V dropped 7 bases and J dropped 11; count of bases not matched to a gene: 15.